This is a list of T cell receptor beta chains from one sample in a study of OX40 agonist ivuxolimab in advanced cancers. The data were produced by immunoSEQ multiplex PCR, yet TCRdb's version contains in-frame clones alone and is incomplete. The sample lists 74,000 or so clones; 86% were seen once. This specimen consisted of CD4+ or CD8+ T cells sorted from blood, obtained in a trial of the OX40 agonist ivuxolimab. These receptors were collected from an adult with an advanced solid tumor such as melanoma, head and neck, liver or kidney cancer. CDR3s include the opening cysteine and the closing phenylalanine or tryptophan. The D gene is left open where the match is weak. A row's size may be missing; if present it is once, few, many or a size class.

TRBV18	TRBJ1-3	NA	NA	CASSPRGAASSGNTIYF	TGTGCCAGCTCACCTCGCGGGGCAGCGAGCTCTGGAAACACCATATATTTT
TRBV2	TRBJ2-1	NA	NA	CASSEWGEQFF	TGTGCCAGCAGTGAATGGGGTGAGCAGTTCTTC
TRBV5-4	TRBJ2-1	NA	TRBD2	CASSLLAGYNEQFF	TGTGCCAGCAGCCTGCTAGCGGGATACAATGAGCAGTTCTTC
TRBV6-6	TRBJ1-5	few	TRBD1	CASNRGPGGQPQHF	TGTGCCAGCAACAGGGGTCCTGGCGGTCAGCCCCAGCATTTT
TRBV10-3	TRBJ1-3	few	TRBD1	CAIRESQGATGNTIYF	TGTGCCATCAGGGAGTCACAGGGGGCGACGGGAAACACCATATATTTT
TRBV9	TRBJ2-2	NA	NA	CASSVSGGNTGELFF	TGTGCCAGCAGCGTATCTGGAGGGAACACCGGGGAGCTGTTTTTT
TRBV6-1	TRBJ2-7	NA	TRBD2	CASSRLAAEQYF	TGTGCCAGCAGTCGACTAGCGGCCGAGCAGTACTTC
TRBV27	TRBJ1-2	few	NA	CASSFQGYGYTF	TGTGCCAGCAGTTTCCAGGGATATGGCTACACCTTC
TRBV5-1	TRBJ2-7	NA	NA	CASSLTGKGEQYF	TGCGCCAGCAGCCTAACAGGGAAAGGCGAGCAGTACTTC
TRBV30	TRBJ1-4	NA	NA	CAWSGGGTNEKLFF	TGTGCCTGGAGTGGGGGAGGGACTAATGAAAAACTGTTTTTT
TRBV6-5	TRBJ2-3	NA	NA	CASSLRGRGTQYF	TGTGCCAGCAGTCTACGGGGGCGGGGTACGCAGTATTTT